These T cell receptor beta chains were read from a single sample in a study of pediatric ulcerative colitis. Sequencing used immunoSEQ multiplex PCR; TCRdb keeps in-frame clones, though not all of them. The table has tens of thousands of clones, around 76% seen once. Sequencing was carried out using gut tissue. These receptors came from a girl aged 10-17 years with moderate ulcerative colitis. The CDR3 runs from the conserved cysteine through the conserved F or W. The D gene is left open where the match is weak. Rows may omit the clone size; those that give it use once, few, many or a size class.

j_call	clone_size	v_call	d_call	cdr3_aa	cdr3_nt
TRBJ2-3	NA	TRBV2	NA	CASLTPTTLTDTQYF	TGTGCCTCCCTAACCCCCACGACCCTAACAGATACGCAGTATTTT
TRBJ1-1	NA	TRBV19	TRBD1	CASSIGNRGNTEAFF	TGTGCCAGTAGTATTGGGAACAGGGGGAACACTGAAGCTTTCTTT
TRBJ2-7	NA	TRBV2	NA	CARSSKLTYEQYF	TGTGCCAGATCCAGTAAGCTTACCTACGAGCAGTACTTC
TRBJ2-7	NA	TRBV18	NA	CASSPGAGITYEQYF	TGTGCCAGCTCACCCGGGGCAGGGATCACCTACGAGCAGTACTTC
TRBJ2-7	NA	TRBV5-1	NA	CASSYTGNRLEQYF	TGCGCCAGCAGCTATACGGGGAACCGACTGGAGCAGTACTTC
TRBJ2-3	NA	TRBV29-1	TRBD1	CSVVPGQLTDTQYF	TGCAGCGTTGTGCCGGGACAGCTCACAGATACGCAGTATTTT
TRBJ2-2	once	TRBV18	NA	CASSPSPNTGELFF	TGTGCCAGCTCACCGTCGCCCAACACCGGGGAGCTGTTTTTT
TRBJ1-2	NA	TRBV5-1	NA	CASRISTDPYGYTF	TGCGCCAGCAGAATATCGACAGATCCGTATGGCTACACCTTC
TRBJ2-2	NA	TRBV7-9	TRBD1	CASSLGTGTNTGELFF	TGTGCCAGCAGCCTCGGGACAGGGACCAACACCGGGGAGCTGTTTTTT
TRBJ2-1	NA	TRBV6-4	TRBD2	CASSTSPSGGGNEQFF	TGTGCCAGCAGTACCTCTCCTAGCGGGGGGGGCAATGAGCAGTTCTTC
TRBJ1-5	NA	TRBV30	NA	CAWTPGGVRFPLNQPQHF	TGTGCCTGGACCCCCGGGGGGGTTCGTTTCCCTCTCAATCAGCCCCAGCATTTT
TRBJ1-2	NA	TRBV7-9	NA	CASSSQTGTQANYGYTF	TGTGCCAGCAGCTCACAGACAGGTACCCAAGCTAACTATGGCTACACCTTC
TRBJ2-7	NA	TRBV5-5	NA	CASSLFDEQYF	TGTGCCAGCAGCTTGTTCGACGAGCAGTACTTC
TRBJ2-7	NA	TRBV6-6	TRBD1	CASNSQGTYEQYF	TGTGCCAGCAATTCACAGGGGACCTACGAGCAGTACTTC
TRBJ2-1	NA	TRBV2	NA	CASSPTRGLYNEQFF	TGTGCCAGCAGTCCGACGCGAGGGTTGTACAATGAGCAGTTCTTC
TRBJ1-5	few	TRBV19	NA	CASSIVGQPQHF	TGTGCCAGTAGTATAGTCGGTCAGCCCCAGCATTTT
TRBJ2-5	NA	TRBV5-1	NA	CASSLLDSRETQYF	TGCGCCAGCAGCTTGTTGGATTCCAGAGAGACCCAGTACTTC
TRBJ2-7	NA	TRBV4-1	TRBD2	CASSQVPLAGGSYEQYF	TGCGCCAGCAGCCAAGTCCCCCTAGCGGGGGGCTCCTACGAGCAGTACTTC
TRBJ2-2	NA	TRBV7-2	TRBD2	CASSSLTSGRVGELFF	TGTGCCAGCAGCTCCCTGACTAGCGGGAGAGTCGGGGAGCTGTTTTTT
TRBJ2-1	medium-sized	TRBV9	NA	CASSTQVGNNEQFF	TGTGCCAGCAGCACTCAGGTCGGGAACAATGAGCAGTTCTTC